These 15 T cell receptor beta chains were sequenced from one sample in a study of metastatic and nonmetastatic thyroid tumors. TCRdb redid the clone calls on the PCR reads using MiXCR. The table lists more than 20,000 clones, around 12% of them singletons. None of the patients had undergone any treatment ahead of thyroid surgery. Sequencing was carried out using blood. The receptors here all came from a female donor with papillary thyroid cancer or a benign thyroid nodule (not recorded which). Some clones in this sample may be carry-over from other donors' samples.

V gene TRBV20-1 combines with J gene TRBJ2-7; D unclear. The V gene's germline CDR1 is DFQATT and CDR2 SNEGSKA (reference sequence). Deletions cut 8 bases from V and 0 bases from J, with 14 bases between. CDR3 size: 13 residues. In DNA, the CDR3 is TGCAGTTACTTAGATATGAGCTCCTACGAGCAGTACTTC. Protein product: CSYLDMSSYEQYF.

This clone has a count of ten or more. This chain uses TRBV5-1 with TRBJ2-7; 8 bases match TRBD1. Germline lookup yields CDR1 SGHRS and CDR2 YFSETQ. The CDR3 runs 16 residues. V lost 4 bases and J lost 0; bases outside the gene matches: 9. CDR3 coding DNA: TGCGCCAGCAGCACCTCCGTTGGACAGGGCTCCTACGAGCAGTACTTC. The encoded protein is CASSTSVGQGSYEQYF.

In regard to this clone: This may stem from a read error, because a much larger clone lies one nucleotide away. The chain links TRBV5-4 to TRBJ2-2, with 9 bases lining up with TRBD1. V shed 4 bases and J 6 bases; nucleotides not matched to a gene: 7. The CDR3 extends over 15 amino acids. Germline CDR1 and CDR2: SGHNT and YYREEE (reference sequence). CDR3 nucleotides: TGTGCCAGCAGCGCCCGGGACAGGGTTTCCGGGGAGCTGTTTTTT. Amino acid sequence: CASSARDRVSGELFF.

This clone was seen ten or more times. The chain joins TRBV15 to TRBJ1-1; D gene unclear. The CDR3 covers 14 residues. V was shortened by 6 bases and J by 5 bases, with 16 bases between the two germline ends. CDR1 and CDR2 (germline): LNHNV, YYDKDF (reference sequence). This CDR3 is CATRGYKNRTEAFF. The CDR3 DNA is TGTGCCACCAGAGGGTACAAAAACCGGACTGAAGCTTTCTTT.

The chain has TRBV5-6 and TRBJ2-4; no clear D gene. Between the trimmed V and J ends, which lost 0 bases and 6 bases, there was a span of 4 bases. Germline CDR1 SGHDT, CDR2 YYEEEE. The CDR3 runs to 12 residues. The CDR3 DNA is TGTGCCAGCAGCTTGGACAGAAACATTCAGTACTTC. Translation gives CASSLDRNIQYF.

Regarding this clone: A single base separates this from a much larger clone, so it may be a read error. In nucleotides, the CDR3 is TGTGCCGGCAGTTCCGGGACTTCGATCACAGATACGCAGTATTTT. This translates into CAGSSGTSITDTQYF. The rearrangement uses TRBV27 and TRBJ2-3; maybe TRBD2 (6 bases). Germline V gene data show CDR1 as MNHEY and CDR2 as SMNVEV (reference sequence). This CDR3 is 15 amino acids long.

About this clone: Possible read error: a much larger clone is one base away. In DNA form, the CDR3 reads TGCAGCGTTGTAGAACATACCAATCAGCCCCAGCATTTT. Amino acid sequence: CSVVEHTNQPQHF. The chain has TRBV29-1 and TRBJ1-5; D ambiguous. Trimming stripped 4 bases from V and 3 bases from J, with 10 bases between. The CDR3 runs 13 residues. CDR1 and CDR2 (germline): SQVTM, ANQGSEA.

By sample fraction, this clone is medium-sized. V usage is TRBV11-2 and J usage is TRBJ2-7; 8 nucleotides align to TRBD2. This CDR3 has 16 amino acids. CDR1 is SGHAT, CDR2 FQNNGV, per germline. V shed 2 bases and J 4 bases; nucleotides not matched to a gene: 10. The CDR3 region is CASSLRSRGGRYEQYF. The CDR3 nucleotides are TGTGCCAGCAGCTTACGAAGTCGGGGGGGTAGGTACGAGCAGTACTTC. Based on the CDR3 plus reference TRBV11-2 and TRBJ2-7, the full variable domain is EAGVAQSPRYKIIEKRQSVAFWCNPISGHATLYWYQQILGQGPKLLIQFQNNGVVDDSQLPKDRFSAERLKGVDSTLKIQPAKLEDSAVYLCASSLRSRGGRYEQYFGPGTRLTVT.

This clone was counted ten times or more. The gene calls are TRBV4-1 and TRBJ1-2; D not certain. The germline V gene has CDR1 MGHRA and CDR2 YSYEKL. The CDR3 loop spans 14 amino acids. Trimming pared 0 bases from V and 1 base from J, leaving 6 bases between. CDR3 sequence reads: CASSQDPGNYGYTF. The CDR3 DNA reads TGCGCCAGCAGCCAAGATCCAGGTAACTATGGCTACACCTTC.

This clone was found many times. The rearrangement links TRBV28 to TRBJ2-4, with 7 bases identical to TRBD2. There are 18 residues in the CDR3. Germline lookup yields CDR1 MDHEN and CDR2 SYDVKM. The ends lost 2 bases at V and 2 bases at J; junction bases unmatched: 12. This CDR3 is CASSLGGGGRVTKNIQYF. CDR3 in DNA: TGTGCCAGCAGTTTAGGGGGGGGAGGGAGGGTAACCAAAAACATTCAGTACTTC.

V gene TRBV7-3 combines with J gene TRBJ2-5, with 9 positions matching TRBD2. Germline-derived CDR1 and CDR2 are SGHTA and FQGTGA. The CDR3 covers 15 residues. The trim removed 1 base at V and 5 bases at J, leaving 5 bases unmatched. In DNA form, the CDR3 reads TGTGCCAGCAGCTTAAGCGGGAGGGCCGAGGAGACCCAGTACTTC. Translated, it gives CASSLSGRAEETQYF.

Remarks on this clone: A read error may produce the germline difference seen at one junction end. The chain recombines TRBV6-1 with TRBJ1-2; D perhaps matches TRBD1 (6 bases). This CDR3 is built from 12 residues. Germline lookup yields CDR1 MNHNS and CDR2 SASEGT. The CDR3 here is CASRTDEGGCTF. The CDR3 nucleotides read TGTGCCAGCAGAACCGACGAGGGGGGCTGCACCTTC.

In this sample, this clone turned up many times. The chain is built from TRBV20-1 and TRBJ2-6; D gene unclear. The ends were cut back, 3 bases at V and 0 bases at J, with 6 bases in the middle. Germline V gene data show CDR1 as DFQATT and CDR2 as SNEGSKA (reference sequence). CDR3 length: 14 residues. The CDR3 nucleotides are TGCAGTGCTAGTAGTGGCTCTGGGGCCAACGTCCTGACTTTC. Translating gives CSASSGSGANVLTF.

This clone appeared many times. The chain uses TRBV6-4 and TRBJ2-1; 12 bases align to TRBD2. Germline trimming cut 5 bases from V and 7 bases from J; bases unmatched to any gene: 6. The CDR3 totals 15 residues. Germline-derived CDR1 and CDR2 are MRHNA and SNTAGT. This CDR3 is CASSLTSGGPNEQFF. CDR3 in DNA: TGTGCCAGCAGTCTGACTAGCGGGGGACCTAATGAGCAGTTCTTC.

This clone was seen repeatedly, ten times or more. CDR3 DNA sequence: TGTGCCAGCAGCTTGACAGGGGAAGAGCAGTACTTC. Protein: CASSLTGEEQYF. V is TRBV7-6 and J is TRBJ2-7; TRBD1 aligns across 8 bases. Trimming took 3 bases from V and 7 from J; bases not matched to a gene: 2. This CDR3 contains 12 residues. CDR1 is SGHVS, CDR2 FNYEAQ, per germline.